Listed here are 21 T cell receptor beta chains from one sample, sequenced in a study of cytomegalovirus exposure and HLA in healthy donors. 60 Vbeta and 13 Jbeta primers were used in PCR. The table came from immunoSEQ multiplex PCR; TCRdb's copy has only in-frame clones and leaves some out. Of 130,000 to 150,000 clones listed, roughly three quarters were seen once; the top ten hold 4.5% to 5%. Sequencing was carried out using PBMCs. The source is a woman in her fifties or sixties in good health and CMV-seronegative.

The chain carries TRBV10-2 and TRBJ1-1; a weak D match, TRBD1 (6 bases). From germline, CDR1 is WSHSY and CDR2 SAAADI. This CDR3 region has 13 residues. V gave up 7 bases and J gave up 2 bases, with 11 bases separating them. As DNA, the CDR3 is TGCGCCAGCAAACGACAGGATAACACTGAAGCTTTCTTT. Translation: CASKRQDNTEAFF.

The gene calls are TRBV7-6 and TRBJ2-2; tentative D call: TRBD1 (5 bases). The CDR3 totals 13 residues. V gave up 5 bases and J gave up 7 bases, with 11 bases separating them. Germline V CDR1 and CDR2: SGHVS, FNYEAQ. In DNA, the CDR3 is TGTGCCAGCAGCCGGACAAGGCACGGGGAGCTGTTTTTT. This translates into CASSRTRHGELFF.

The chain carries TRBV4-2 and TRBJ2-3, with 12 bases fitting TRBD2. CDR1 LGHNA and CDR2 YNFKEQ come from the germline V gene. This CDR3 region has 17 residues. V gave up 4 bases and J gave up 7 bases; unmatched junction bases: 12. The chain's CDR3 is CASSPRSSSGGAYTQYF. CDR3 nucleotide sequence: TGTGCCAGCAGCCCCCGCTCTTCTAGCGGGGGGGCATATACGCAGTATTTT.

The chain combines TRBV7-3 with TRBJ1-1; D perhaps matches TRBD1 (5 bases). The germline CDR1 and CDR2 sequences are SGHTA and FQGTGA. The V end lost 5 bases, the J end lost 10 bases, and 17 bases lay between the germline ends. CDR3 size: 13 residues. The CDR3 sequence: CASSPRWGLRAFF. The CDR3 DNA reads TGTGCCAGCAGCCCTCGTTGGGGCTTAAGAGCTTTCTTT.

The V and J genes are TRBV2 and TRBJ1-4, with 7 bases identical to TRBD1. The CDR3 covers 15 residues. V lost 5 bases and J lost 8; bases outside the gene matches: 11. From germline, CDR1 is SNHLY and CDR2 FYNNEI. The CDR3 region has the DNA TGTGCCAGCAGTATAAGCCGGGACAGCGGAGAAAAACTGTTTTTT. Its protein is CASSISRDSGEKLFF.

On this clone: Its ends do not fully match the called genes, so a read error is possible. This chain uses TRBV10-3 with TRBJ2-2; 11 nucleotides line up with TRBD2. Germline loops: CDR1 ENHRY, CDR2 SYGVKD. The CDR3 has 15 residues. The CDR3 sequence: CAISALAGDAGELFF. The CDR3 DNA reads TGTGCCATCAGTGCACTAGCGGGAGATGCCGGGGAGTTGTTTTTT.

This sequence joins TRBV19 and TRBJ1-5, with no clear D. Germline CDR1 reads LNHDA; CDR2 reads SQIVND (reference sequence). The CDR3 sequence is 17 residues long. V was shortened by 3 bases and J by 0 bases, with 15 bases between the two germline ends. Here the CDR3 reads CASSIRSIKYSNQPQHF. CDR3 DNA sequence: TGTGCCAGTAGTATTCGGTCCATCAAGTATAGCAATCAGCCCCAGCATTTT.

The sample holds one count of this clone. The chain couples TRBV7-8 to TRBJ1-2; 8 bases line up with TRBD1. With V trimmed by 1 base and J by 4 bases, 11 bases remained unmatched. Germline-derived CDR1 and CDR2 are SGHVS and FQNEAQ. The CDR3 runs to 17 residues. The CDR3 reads CASSLDSQGAGRYGYTF. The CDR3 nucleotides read TGTGCCAGCAGCTTAGATAGTCAGGGGGCAGGTCGCTATGGCTACACCTTC.

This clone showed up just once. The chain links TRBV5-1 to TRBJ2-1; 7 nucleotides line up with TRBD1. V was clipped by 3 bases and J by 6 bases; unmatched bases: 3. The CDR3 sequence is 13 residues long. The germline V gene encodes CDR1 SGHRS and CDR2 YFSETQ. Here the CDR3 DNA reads TGCGCCAGCAGCTGGGACAGTCGCAATGAGCAGTTCTTC. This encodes CASSWDSRNEQFF.

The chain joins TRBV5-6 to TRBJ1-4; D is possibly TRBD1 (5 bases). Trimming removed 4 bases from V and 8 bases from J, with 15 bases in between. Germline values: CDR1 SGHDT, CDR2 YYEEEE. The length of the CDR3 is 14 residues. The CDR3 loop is CASSRGRTREKLFF. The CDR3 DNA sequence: TGTGCCAGCAGCCGGGGGAGAACAAGGGAAAAACTGTTTTTT.

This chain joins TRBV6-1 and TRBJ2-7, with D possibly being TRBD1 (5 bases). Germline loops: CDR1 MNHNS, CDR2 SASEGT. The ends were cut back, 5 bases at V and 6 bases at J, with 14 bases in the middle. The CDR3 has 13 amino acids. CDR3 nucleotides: TGTGCCAGCAGTCCTCGCCAGGGTGGCGAGCAGTACTTC. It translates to CASSPRQGGEQYF.

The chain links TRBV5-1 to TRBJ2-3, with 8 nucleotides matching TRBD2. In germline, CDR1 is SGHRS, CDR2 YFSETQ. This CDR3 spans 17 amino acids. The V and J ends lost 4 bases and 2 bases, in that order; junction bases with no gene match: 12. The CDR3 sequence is CASSMGVAGRYTDTQYF. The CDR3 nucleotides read TGCGCCAGCAGCATGGGAGTAGCGGGGCGATACACAGATACGCAGTATTTT.

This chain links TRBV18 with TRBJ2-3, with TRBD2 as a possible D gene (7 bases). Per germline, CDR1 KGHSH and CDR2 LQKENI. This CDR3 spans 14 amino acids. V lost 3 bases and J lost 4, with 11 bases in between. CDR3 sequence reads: CASSPAGAPDTQYF. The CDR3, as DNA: TGTGCCAGCTCACCGGCGGGGGCCCCAGATACGCAGTATTTT.

In nucleotides, the CDR3 is TGTGCCAGCAGCTTTAGGACACAAACCTACGAGCAGTACTTC. Its translation: CASSFRTQTYEQYF. The chain couples TRBV7-2 to TRBJ2-7, with D possibly TRBD1 on 5 matching bases. Per germline, CDR1 SGHTA and CDR2 FQGNSA. With 3 bases removed from V and 2 bases from J, the gap between germline ends came to 11 bases. The CDR3 runs 14 residues.

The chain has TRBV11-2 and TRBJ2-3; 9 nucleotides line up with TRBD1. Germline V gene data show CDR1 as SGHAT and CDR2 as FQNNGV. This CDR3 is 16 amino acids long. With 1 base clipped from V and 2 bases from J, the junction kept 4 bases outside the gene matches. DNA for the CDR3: TGTGCCAGCAGCTTAGGGCGGGACAGGGTCACAGATACGCAGTATTTT. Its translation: CASSLGRDRVTDTQYF.

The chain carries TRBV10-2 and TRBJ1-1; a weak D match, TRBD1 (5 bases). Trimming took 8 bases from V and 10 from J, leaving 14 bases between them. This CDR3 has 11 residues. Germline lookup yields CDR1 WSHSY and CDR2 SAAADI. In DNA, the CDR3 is TGCGCCAGCGTTGACTACGGGGGAGCTTTCTTT. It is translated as CASVDYGGAFF.

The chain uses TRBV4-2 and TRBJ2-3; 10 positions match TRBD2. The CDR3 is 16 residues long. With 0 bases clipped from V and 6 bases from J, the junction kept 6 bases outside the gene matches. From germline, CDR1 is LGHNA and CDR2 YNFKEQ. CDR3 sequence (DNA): TGTGCCAGCAGCCAAGATTGGAGTAGCGGGGGGGATACGCAGTATTTT. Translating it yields CASSQDWSSGGDTQYF.

The CDR3 DNA reads as TGTGCCAGCAGCTTAAACCCCGGGGACTATGGCTACACCTTC. This translates into CASSLNPGDYGYTF. This chain joins TRBV7-3 and TRBJ1-2; D ambiguous. From germline, CDR1 is SGHTA and CDR2 FQGTGA. CDR3 length: 14 residues. Trimming left V 1 base short and J 3 bases short, with 9 bases between.

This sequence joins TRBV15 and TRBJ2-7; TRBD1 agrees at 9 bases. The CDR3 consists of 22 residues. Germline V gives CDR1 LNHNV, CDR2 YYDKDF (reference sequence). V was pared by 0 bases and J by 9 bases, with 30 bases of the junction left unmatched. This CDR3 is CATSREWGGRILRRTGESVQYF. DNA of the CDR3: TGTGCCACCAGCAGAGAGTGGGGGGGCCGGATATTGCGGCGGACAGGGGAGTCTGTGCAGTACTTC.

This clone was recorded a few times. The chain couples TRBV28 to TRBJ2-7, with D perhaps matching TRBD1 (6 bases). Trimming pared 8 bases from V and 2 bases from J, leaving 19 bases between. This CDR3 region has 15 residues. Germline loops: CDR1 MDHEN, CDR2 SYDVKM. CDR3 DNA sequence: TGTGCCAGCGGATCCAGGCCCGAGGGGGCCTACGAGCAGTACTTC. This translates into CASGSRPEGAYEQYF.

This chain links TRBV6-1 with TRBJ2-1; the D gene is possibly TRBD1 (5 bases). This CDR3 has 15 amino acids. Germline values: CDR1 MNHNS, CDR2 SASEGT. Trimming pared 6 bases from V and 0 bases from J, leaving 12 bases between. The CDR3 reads CASRVDKNSYNEQFF. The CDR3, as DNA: TGTGCCAGCAGGGTGGACAAGAACTCCTACAATGAGCAGTTCTTC.